A selection of T cell receptor beta chains follows, all from one sample in a study of shared clonotypes between healthy human individuals. Only in-frame clones appear in the TCRdb table, and some are missing; sequencing was by immunoSEQ multiplex PCR. This sample carries over 1.4 million clones, roughly 96% of them seen once, and the ten largest clones take roughly 1.2%. Sequencing input: naive CD4+ T cells sorted from blood. Receptor source: a man aged 30-40 years in good health. Both conserved end residues are part of each CDR3. The D gene is left open where the match is weak. Only some rows state a clone size, as once, few, many or a class for expanded clones.

d_call	v_call	clone_size	j_call	cdr3_aa	cdr3_nt
.	TRBV5-4	.	TRBJ2-7	CASSRGGPTYEQYF	TGTGCCAGCAGCAGGGGGGGCCCAACCTACGAGCAGTACTTC
TRBD2	TRBV7-3	.	TRBJ2-1	CASVTSPTTSGRHEQFF	TGTGCCAGCGTCACCAGCCCAACGACTAGCGGGAGACATGAGCAGTTCTTC
.	TRBV11-2	.	TRBJ2-2	CASSLDSRGANTGELFF	TGTGCCAGCAGCTTAGACTCCAGGGGCGCGAACACCGGGGAGCTGTTTTTT
.	TRBV5-1	.	TRBJ1-5	CASSLAGGPNNQPQHF	TGCGCCAGCAGCTTGGCCGGGGGGCCTAACAATCAGCCCCAGCATTTT
.	TRBV28	.	TRBJ1-2	CASSEQGFGGYTF	TGTGCCAGCAGTGAGCAGGGTTTCGGGGGCTACACCTTC
.	TRBV28	.	TRBJ1-2	CASSLISGPGYTF	TGTGCCAGCAGTTTAATCTCGGGACCTGGCTACACCTTC
.	TRBV18	.	TRBJ2-2	CASSPLRVRNTGELFF	TGTGCCAGCTCACCACTTAGGGTTCGGAACACCGGGGAGCTGTTTTTT
.	TRBV18	.	TRBJ1-2	CASSPRQGGNYGYTF	TGTGCCAGCTCACCACGGCAGGGCGGTAACTATGGCTACACCTTC
TRBD2	TRBV27	.	TRBJ2-7	CASSSVQRDSYEQYF	TGTGCCAGCAGTTCGGTCCAGCGGGACTCCTACGAGCAGTACTTC
.	TRBV4-1	.	TRBJ2-1	CASSHPGSGVSNEQFF	TGCGCCAGCAGCCACCCCGGGAGTGGGGTATCCAATGAGCAGTTCTTC
TRBD1	TRBV7-3	.	TRBJ1-1	CASSLGQGTEAFF	TGTGCCAGCAGCCTTGGACAGGGTACTGAAGCTTTCTTT
.	TRBV6-1	once	TRBJ2-5	CASSEPGRETQYF	TGTGCCAGCAGTGAACCTGGGCGGGAGACCCAGTACTTC
.	TRBV7-9	.	TRBJ2-7	CASTTTGEQYF	TGTGCCAGCACCACCACCGGGGAGCAGTACTTC
.	TRBV27	.	TRBJ2-1	CASSLRGTVQFF	TGTGCCAGCAGTTTGCGCGGGACGGTTCAGTTCTTC
TRBD2	TRBV28	.	TRBJ2-1	CASIGSGIVTYNEQFF	TGTGCCAGCATTGGGAGCGGGATAGTAACCTACAATGAGCAGTTCTTC
.	TRBV15	.	TRBJ1-4	CATSRGPPAGNEKLFF	TGTGCCACCAGCAGAGGACCACCCGCGGGTAATGAAAAACTGTTTTTT
.	TRBV27	.	TRBJ1-1	CASSLRAGRYLTEAFF	TGTGCCAGCAGTTTAAGGGCAGGGAGGTACTTAACTGAAGCTTTCTTT
.	TRBV11-2	.	TRBJ2-1	CASSLLTPYNEQFF	TGTGCCAGCAGCTTATTAACCCCATACAATGAGCAGTTCTTC
.	TRBV18	.	TRBJ1-2	CASSPGEIEGYTF	TGTGCCAGCTCACCGGGCGAGATCGAGGGCTACACCTTC
.	TRBV5-4	once	TRBJ2-2	CASSLDINTGELFF	TGTGCCAGCAGCTTGGACATCAACACCGGGGAGCTGTTTTTT
.	TRBV6-1	.	TRBJ1-4	CASSEFTDEKLFF	TGTGCCAGCAGTGAGTTCACTGATGAAAAACTGTTTTTT
TRBD2	TRBV7-8	once	TRBJ2-7	CASSQGRSGIYEQYF	TGTGCCAGCAGCCAAGGGCGTAGCGGGATCTACGAGCAGTACTTC
.	TRBV23-1	once	TRBJ2-2	CASSQSRGGYTGELFF	TGCGCCAGCAGTCAATCGCGGGGAGGATACACCGGGGAGCTGTTTTTT
.	TRBV7-6	.	TRBJ1-3	CASSLAPGNTIYF	TGTGCCAGCAGCTTAGCACCTGGAAACACCATATATTTT
.	TRBV29-1	.	TRBJ2-2	CSVGTGFTGELFF	TGCAGCGTGGGAACAGGGTTCACCGGGGAGCTGTTTTTT
.	TRBV6-5	.	TRBJ1-4	CASSRGATNEKLFF	TGTGCCAGCAGTCGGGGAGCAACTAATGAAAAACTGTTTTTT
.	TRBV9	.	TRBJ1-5	CASSVASSFQSPQHF	TGTGCCAGCAGCGTAGCCAGTTCTTTCCAATCGCCCCAGCATTTT